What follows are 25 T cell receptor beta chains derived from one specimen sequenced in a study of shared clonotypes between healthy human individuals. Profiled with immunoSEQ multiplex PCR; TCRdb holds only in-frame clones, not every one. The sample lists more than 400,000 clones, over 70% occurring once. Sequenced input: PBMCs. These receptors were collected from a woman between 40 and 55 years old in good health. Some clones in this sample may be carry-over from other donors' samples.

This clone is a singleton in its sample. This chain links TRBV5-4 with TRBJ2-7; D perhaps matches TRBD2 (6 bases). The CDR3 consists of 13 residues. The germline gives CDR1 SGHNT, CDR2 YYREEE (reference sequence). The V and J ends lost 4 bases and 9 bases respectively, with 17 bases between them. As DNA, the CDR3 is TGTGCCAGCAGCATTCCCGGGACTCCTCGGCAGTACTTC. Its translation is CASSIPGTPRQYF.

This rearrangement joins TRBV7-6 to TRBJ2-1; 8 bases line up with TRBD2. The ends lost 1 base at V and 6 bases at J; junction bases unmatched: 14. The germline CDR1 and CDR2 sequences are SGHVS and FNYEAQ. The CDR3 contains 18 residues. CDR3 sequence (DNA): TGTGCCAGCAGCTTAGATTACGCAGGGCTAGCGGGTATCAATGAGCAGTTCTTC. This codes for CASSLDYAGLAGINEQFF.

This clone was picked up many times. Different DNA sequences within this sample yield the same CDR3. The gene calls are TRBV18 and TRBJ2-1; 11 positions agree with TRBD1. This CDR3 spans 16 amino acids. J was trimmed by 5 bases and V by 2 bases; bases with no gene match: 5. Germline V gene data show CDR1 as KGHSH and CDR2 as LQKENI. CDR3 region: CASSPWTGGLDNEQFF. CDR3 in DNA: TGTGCCAGCTCACCATGGACAGGGGGCTTGGACAATGAGCAGTTCTTC.

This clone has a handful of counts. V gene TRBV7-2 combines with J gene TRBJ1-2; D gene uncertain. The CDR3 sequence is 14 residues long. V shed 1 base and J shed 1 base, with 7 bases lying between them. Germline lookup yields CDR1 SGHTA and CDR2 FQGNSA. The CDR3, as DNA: TGTGCCAGCAGCTTAGAGTCGGGTAACTATGGCTACACCTTC. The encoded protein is CASSLESGNYGYTF.

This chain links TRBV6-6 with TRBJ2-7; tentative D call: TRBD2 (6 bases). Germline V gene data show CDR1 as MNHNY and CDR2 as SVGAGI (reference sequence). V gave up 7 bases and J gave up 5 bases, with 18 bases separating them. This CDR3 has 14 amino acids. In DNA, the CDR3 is TGTGCCAGCACAAAAGGGACGGGGGTCCACGAGCAGTACTTC. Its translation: CASTKGTGVHEQYF.

Here the CDR3 reads CAWSVTSGADTQYF. CDR3 bases: TGTGCCTGGAGTGTTACCTCGGGGGCAGATACGCAGTATTTT. The chain employs TRBV30 and TRBJ2-3; D is possibly TRBD2 (6 bases). The CDR3 totals 14 residues. Trimming removed 0 bases from V and 4 bases from J, with 11 bases in between. CDR1 is GTSNPN and CDR2 is SVGIG in the germline V gene (reference sequence).

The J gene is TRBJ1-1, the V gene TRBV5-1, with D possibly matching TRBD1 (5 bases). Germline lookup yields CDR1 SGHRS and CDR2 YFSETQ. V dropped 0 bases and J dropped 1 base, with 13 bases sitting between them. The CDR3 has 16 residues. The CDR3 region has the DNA TGCGCCAGCAGCTTGGATCCTGTGACAGCGAACACTGAAGCTTTCTTT. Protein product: CASSLDPVTANTEAFF. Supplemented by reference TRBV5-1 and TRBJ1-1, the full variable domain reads KAGVTQTPRYLIKTRGQQVTLSCSPISGHRSVSWYQQTPGQGLQFLFEYFSETQRNKGNFPGRFSGRQFSNSRSEMNVSTLELGDSALYLCASSLDPVTANTEAFFGQGTRLTVV.

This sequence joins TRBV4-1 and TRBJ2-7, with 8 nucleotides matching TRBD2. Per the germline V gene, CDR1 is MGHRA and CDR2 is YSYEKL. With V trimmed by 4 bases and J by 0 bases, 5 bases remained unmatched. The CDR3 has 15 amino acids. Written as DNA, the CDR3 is TGCGCCAGCAGCCCGAGCGGGAGAAGCTCCTACGAGCAGTACTTC. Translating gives CASSPSGRSSYEQYF.

The DNA for the CDR3 is TGCGCCAGCAGCTTCAGGACAGGGGGCTTTACAGATACGCAGTATTTT. It translates to CASSFRTGGFTDTQYF. V and J are TRBV5-1 and TRBJ2-3, with 11 bases fitting TRBD1. Germline loops: CDR1 SGHRS, CDR2 YFSETQ. J was trimmed by 3 bases and V by 2 bases; bases with no gene match: 5. The CDR3 sequence is 16 residues long.

CDR3 in DNA: TGTGCCAGCAGGAGGGACAGGGAACCCAATCAGCCCCAGCATTTT. Protein product: CASRRDREPNQPQHF. The V gene is TRBV2, the J gene TRBJ1-5; 9 bases agree with TRBD1. The V segment lost 6 bases and the J segment 3 bases; nucleotides outside the gene matches: 6. The CDR3 is 15 residues long. Germline CDR1 SNHLY, CDR2 FYNNEI.

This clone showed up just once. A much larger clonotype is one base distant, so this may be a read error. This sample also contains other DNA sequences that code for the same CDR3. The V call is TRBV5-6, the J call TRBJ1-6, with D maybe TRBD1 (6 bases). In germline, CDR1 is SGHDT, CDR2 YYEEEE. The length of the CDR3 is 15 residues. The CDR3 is CASSFQTGQASPLHF. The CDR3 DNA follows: TGTGCCAGCAGCTTCCAGACAGGCCAAGCGTCACCCCTACACTTT.

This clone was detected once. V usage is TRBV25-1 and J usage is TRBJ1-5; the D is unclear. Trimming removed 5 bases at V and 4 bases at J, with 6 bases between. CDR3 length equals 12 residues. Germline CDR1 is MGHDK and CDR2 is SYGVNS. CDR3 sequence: CASSRANQPQHF. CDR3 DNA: TGTGCCAGCAGTCGAGCTAATCAGCCCCAGCATTTT. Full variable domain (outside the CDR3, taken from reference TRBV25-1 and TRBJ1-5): EADIYQTPRYLVIGTGKKITLECSQTMGHDKMYWYQQDPGMELHLIHYSYGVNSTEKGDLSSESTVSRIRTEHFPLTLESARPSHTSQYLCASSRANQPQHFGDGTRLSIL.

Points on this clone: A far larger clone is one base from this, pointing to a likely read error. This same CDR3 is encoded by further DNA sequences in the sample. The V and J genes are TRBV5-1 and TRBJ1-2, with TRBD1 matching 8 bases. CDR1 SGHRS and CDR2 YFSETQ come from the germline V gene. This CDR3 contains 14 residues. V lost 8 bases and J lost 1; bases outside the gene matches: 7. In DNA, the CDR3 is TGCGCCAGTAGCAGGGGACAGGATAACTATGGCTACACCTTC. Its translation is CASSRGQDNYGYTF.

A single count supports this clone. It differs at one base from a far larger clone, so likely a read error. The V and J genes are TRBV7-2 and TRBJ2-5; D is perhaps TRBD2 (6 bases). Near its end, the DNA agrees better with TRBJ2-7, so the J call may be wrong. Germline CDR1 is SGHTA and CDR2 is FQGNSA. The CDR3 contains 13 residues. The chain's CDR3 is CASTVGGLYEQYF. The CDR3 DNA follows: TGTGCCAGCACCGTGGGGGGTCTCTACGAGCAGTACTTC.

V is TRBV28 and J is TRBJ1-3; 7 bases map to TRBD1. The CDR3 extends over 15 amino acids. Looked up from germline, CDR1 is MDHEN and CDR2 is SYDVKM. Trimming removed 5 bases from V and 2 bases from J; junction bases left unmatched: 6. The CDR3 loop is CASSISTGAGNTIYF. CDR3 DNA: TGTGCCAGCAGTATCTCAACAGGGGCTGGAAACACCATATATTTT.

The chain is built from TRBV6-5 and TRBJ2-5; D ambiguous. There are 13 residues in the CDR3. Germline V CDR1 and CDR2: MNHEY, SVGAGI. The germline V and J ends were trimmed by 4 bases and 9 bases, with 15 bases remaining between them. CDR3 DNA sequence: TGTGCCAGCAGTTCGGCCAGACACGAGGCCCAGTACTTC. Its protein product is CASSSARHEAQYF.

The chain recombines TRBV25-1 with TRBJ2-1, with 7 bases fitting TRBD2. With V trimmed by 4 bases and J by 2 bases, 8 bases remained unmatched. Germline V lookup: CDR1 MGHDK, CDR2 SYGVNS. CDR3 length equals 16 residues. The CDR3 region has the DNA TGTGCCAGCAGTGGGGGAGGGACTACCACCTACAATGAGCAGTTCTTC. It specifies CASSGGGTTTYNEQFF.

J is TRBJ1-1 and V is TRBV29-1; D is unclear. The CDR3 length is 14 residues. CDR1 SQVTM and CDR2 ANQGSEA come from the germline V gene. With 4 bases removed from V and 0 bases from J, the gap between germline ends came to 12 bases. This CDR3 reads CSVVLRRMNTEAFF. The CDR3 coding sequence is TGCAGCGTTGTATTGAGGAGGATGAACACTGAAGCTTTCTTT.

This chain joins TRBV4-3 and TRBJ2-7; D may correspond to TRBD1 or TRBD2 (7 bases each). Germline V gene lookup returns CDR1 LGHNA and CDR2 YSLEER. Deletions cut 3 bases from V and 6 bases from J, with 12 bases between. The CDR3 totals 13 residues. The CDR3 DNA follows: TGCGCCAGCAGCCAGGTCAGGGGGGGCGAGCAGTACTTC. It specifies CASSQVRGGEQYF.

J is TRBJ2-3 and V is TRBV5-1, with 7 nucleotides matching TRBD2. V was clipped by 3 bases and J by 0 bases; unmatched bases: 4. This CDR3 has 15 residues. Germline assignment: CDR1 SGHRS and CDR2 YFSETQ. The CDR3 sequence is CASSSLAVSTDTQYF. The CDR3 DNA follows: TGCGCCAGCAGCTCTCTAGCGGTTAGCACAGATACGCAGTATTTT.

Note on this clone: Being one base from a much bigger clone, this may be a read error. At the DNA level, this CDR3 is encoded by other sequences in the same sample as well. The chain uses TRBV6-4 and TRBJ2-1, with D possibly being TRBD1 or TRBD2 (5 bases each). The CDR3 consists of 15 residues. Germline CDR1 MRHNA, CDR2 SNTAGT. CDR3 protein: CASSDSLATYNEQFF. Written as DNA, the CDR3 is TGTGCTAGCAGTGACAGCCTAGCCACCTACAATGAGCAGTTCTTC.

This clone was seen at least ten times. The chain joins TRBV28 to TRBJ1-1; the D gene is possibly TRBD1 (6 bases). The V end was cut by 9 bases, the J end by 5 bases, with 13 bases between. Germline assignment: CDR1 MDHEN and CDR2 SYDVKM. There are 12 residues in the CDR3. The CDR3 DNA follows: TGTGCCAGTAGGTCAGGGGTAACTGAAGCTTTCTTT. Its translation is CASRSGVTEAFF.

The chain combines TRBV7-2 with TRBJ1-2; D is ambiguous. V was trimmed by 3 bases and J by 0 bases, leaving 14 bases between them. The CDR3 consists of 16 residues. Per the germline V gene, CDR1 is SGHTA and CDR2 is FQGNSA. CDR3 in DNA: TGTGCCAGCAGCTTGGCGAGACAATTAGCTAACTATGGCTACACCTTC. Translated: CASSLARQLANYGYTF.

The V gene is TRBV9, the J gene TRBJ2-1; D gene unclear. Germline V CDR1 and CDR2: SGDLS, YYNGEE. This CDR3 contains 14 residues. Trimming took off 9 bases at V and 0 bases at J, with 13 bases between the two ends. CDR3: CATRPLSSYNEQFF. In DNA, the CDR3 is TGTGCCACAAGACCGCTGAGCTCCTACAATGAGCAGTTCTTC.

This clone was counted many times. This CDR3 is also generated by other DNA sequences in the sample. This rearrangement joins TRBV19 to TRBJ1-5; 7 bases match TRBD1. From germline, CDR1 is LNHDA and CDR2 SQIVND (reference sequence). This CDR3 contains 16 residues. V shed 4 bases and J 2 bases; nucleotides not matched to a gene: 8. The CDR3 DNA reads TGTGCCAGTAGTACCAACAGGGGTTTCGGCAATCAGCCCCAGCATTTT. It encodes CASSTNRGFGNQPQHF. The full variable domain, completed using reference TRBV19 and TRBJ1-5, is DGGITQSPKYLFRKEGQNVTLSCEQNLNHDAMYWYRQDPGQGLRLIYYSQIVNDFQKGDIAEGYSVSREKKESFPLTVTSAQKNPTAFYLCASSTNRGFGNQPQHFGDGTRLSIL.